Listed below are T cell receptor beta chains from one sample, sequenced in a study of blood T cell repertoires in COVID-19. Using immunoSEQ multiplex PCR, the repertoire was profiled, and TCRdb retains in-frame clones only, with some absent. The sample lists 85,000 to 95,000 clones; about two thirds were seen once. Sequencing was performed on peripheral blood. These receptors were taken from an elderly woman with acute or convalescent COVID-19. CDR3s include the opening cysteine and the closing phenylalanine or tryptophan. A D gene is named only where the DNA matches it firmly. Clone size appears in some rows only: once, few, many, or a class for an expanded clone.

clone_size d_call j_call v_call cdr3_aa cdr3_nt
- TRBD1 TRBJ1-1 TRBV28 CASRSPQTGFTEAFF TGTGCCAGCAGGTCCCCCCAGACAGGGTTCACTGAAGCTTTCTTT
- - TRBJ1-1 TRBV2 CAIPQMNTEAFF TGTGCCATCCCACAGATGAACACTGAAGCTTTCTTT
- TRBD1 TRBJ1-1 TRBV7-2 CASSLNRGNTEAFF TGTGCCAGCAGCTTAAACAGGGGAAACACTGAAGCTTTCTTT
- TRBD2 TRBJ2-5 TRBV9 CASSVGGAGGETQYF TGTGCCAGCAGCGTAGGGGGAGCGGGGGGGGAGACCCAGTACTTC
- - TRBJ1-5 TRBV19 CASSIAQGPYSNQPQHF TGTGCCAGTAGTATAGCACAGGGCCCCTATAGCAATCAGCCCCAGCATTTT
- - TRBJ2-7 TRBV4-2 CASSQDLVFSEQYF TGTGCCAGCAGCCAAGACTTGGTTTTCAGCGAGCAGTACTTC
once - TRBJ1-1 TRBV6-4 CASSDSKREGHVKGEAFF TGTGCCAGCAGTGACTCGAAAAGGGAGGGCCATGTCAAGGGGGAAGCTTTCTTT
- - TRBJ2-7 TRBV21-1 CASTLSEQYF TGTGCCAGCACCCTATCCGAGCAGTACTTC
- - TRBJ1-2 TRBV6-5 CASSVDSYYGYTF TGTGCCAGCAGCGTGGACAGCTACTATGGCTACACCTTC
- - TRBJ1-4 TRBV11-2 CASSLGSYRETNEKLFF TGTGCCAGCAGCTTAGGTTCCTACAGGGAAACTAATGAAAAACTGTTTTTT
- TRBD1 TRBJ1-6 TRBV5-1 CASSLGQGAESPLHF TGCGCCAGCAGCTTGGGTCAGGGGGCGGAATCACCCCTCCACTTT
once TRBD1 TRBJ1-3 TRBV7-2 CASSPQGFTGNTIYF TGTGCCAGCAGCCCACAGGGGTTTACCGGAAACACCATATATTTT
- TRBD2 TRBJ2-1 TRBV2 CASSKTSGNTYNEQFF TGTGCCAGCAGTAAGACTAGCGGAAACACCTACAATGAGCAGTTCTTC
- - TRBJ1-1 TRBV27 CASSLQGNTEAFF TGTGCCAGCAGCCTACAGGGAAACACTGAAGCTTTCTTT
- TRBD2 TRBJ2-5 TRBV5-1 CASTSGGVRETQYF TGCGCCAGCACTAGCGGGGGAGTAAGAGAGACCCAGTACTTC
few - TRBJ1-2 TRBV11-2 CASSLGGDGYTF TGTGCCAGCAGCTTAGGGGGAGATGGCTACACCTTC